Below, 5 T cell receptor beta chains from the same sample are listed, as sequenced in a study of blood T cells in healthy people across ages. Sample-barcoded 5' priming and a J-beta primer mix drove a second PCR of 7 to 11 cycles. One entry per CDR3 protein, called by TCRdb with MiXCR from the 5' RACE reads. The sample includes just under 550,000 distinct CDR3 sequences, under 30% of them seen just once. The sample was also linked to a second study, of T cells of mothers and their children.

The specimen was blood. These receptors originate from a boy aged 5 to 17 in good health.

The gene calls are TRBV20-1 and TRBJ2-3, with D hard to call. V dropped 0 bases and J dropped 0 bases, with 7 bases sitting between them. Germline CDR1 is DFQATT and CDR2 is SNEGSKA (reference sequence). The CDR3 totals 14 residues. The CDR3 nucleotides read TGCAGTGCTAGAGATCTTGGGAGCACAGATACGCAGTATTTT. Encoded protein: CSARDLGSTDTQYF.

This sequence joins TRBV7-2 and TRBJ1-1; TRBD1 matches at 7 bases. This CDR3 comprises 14 residues. Germline-derived CDR1 and CDR2 are SGHTA and FQGNSA. Trimming at V came to 3 bases and at J to 4 bases, leaving 5 bases not matched to a gene. The CDR3 DNA is TGTGCCAGCAGCTTTACGGACAGGTCCACTGAAGCTTTCTTT. This translates into CASSFTDRSTEAFF.

The V gene is TRBV4-3, the J gene TRBJ2-1; 10 bases align to TRBD2. V shed 1 base and J 5 bases; nucleotides not matched to a gene: 5. Germline CDR1 reads LGHNA; CDR2 reads YSLEER. CDR3 length: 16 residues. The chain's CDR3 is CASSQAWTSGNNEQFF. The CDR3 region has the DNA TGCGCCAGCAGCCAAGCTTGGACTAGCGGAAACAATGAGCAGTTCTTC.

This clonotype has only a few counts. The V call is TRBV3-1, the J call TRBJ2-5; TRBD2 agrees at 7 bases. The germline gives CDR1 LGHDT, CDR2 YNNKEL (reference sequence). The CDR3 is made up of 15 amino acids. Trimming cost V 4 bases and J 3 bases; bases outside gene matches: 8. The CDR3 nucleotides read TGTGCCAGCAGCCGAAGGTCTAGCGGTGAAGAGACCCAGTACTTC. It translates to CASSRRSSGEETQYF.

The rearrangement uses TRBV7-3 and TRBJ2-1, with TRBD1 matching 10 bases. The CDR3 contains 12 residues. V shed 5 bases and J 11 bases; nucleotides not matched to a gene: 3. Germline CDR1 and CDR2: SGHTA and FQGTGA. The CDR3 sequence: CASSRDRGKQFF. For the CDR3, the DNA is TGTGCCAGCAGCCGGGACAGGGGCAAGCAGTTCTTC. Full variable domain (missing parts from reference TRBV7-3 and TRBJ2-1): GAGVSQTPSNKVTEKGKYVELRCDPISGHTALYWYRQSLGQGPEFLIYFQGTGAADDSGLPNDRFFAVRPEGSVSTLKIQRTERGDSAVYLCASSRDRGKQFFGPGTRLTVL.